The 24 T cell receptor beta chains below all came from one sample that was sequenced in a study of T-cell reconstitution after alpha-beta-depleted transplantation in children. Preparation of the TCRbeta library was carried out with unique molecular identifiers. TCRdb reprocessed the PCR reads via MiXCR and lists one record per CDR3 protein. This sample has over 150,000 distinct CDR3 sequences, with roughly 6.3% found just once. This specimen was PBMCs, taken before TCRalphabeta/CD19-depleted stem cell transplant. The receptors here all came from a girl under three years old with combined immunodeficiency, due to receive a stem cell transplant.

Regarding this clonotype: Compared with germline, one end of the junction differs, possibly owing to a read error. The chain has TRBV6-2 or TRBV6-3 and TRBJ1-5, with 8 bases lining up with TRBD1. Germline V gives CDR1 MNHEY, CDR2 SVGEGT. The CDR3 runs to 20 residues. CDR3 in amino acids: CASSYLRMDRAGRENQLQHF. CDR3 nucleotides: TGTGCCAGCAGTTACTTGCGGATGGACAGGGCCGGTCGAGAGAATCAGCTCCAGCATTTT.

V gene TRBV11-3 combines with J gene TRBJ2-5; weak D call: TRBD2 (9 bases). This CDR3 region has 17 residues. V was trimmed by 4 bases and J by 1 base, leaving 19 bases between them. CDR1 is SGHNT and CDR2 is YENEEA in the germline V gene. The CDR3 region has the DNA TGTGCCAGCAGCTACCGACAGGGGCGGGAGGGCCAAGAGACCCAGTACTTC. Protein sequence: CASSYRQGREGQETQYF.

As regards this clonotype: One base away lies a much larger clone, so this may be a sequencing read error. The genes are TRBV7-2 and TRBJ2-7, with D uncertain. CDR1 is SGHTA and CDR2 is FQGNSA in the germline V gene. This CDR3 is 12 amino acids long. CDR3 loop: CDSSVLGYEQYF. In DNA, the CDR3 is TGTGACAGCAGCGTCTTAGGATACGAGCAGTACTTC.

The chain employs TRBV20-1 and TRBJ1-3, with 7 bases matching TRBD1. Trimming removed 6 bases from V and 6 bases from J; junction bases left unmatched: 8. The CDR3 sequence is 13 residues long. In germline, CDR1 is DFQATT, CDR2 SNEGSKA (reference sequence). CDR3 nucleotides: TGCAGTGCCCAGGGGGGACAGCTAAACACCATATATTTT. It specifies CSAQGGQLNTIYF.

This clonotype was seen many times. CDR3 loop: CASSLFAGNFGYTF. CDR3 DNA: TGTGCCAGCAGCTTGTTCGCGGGGAATTTTGGCTACACCTTC. V gene TRBV7-2 combines with J gene TRBJ1-2; no clear D. This CDR3 region has 14 residues. V lost 3 bases and J lost 7, with 15 bases in between. Germline values: CDR1 SGHTA, CDR2 FQGNSA.

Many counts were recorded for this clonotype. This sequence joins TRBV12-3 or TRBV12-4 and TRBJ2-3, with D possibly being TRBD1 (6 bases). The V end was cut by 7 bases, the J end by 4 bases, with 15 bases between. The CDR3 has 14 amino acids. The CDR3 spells CASTPGHSADTQYF. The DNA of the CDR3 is TGTGCCAGCACCCCGGGACACTCGGCAGATACGCAGTATTTT.

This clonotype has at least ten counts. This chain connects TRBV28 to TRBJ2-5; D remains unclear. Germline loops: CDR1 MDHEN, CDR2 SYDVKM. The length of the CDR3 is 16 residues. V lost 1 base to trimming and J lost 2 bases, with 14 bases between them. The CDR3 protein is CASSLLVADLQETQYF. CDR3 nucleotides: TGTGCCAGCAGTTTATTGGTGGCGGATCTACAAGAGACCCAGTACTTC. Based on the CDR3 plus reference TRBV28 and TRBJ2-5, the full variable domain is DVKVTQSSRYLVKRTGEKVFLECVQDMDHENMFWYRQDPGLGLRLIYFSYDVKMKEKGDIPEGYSVSREKKERFSLILESASTNQTSMYLCASSLLVADLQETQYFGPGTRLLVL.

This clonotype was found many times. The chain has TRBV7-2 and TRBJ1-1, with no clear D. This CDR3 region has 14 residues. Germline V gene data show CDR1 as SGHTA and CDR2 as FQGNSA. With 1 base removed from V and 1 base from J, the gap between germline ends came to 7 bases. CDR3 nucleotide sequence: TGTGCCAGCAGCTTAGAGGCTTCGAACACTGAAGCTTTCTTT. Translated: CASSLEASNTEAFF.

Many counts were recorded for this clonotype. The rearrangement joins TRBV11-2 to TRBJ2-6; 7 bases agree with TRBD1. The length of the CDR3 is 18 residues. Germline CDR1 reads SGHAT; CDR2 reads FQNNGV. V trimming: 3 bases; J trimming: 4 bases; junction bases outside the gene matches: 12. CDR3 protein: CASSFEGKTGSGANVLTF. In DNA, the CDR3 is TGTGCCAGCAGCTTTGAGGGGAAGACAGGGTCAGGGGCCAACGTCCTGACTTTC.

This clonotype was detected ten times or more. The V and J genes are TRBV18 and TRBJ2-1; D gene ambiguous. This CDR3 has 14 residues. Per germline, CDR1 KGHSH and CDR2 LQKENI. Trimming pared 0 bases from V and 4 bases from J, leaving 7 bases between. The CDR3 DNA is TGTGCCAGCTCACCACCGAGCAGGTACAATGAGCAGTTCTTC. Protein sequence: CASSPPSRYNEQFF.

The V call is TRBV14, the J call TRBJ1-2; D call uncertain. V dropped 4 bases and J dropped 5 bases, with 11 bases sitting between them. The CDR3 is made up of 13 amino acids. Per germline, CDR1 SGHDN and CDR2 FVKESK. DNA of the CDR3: TGTGCCAGCAGCCCCCTATGGGAGTATGGCTACACCTTC. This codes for CASSPLWEYGYTF.

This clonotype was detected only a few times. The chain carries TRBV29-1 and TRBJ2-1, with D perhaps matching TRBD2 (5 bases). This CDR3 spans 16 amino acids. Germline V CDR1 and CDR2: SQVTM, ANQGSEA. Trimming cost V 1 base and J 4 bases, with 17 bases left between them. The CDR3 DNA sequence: TGCAGCGTTGAAGGCCCCAGTCTCCGGAGGTACAATGAGCAGTTCTTC. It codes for CSVEGPSLRRYNEQFF.

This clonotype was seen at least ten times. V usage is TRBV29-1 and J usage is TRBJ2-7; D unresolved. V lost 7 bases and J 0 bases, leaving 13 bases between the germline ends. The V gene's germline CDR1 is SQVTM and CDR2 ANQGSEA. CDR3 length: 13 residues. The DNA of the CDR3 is TGCAGCGCCTCGGCAGCTAGCTCCTACGAGCAGTACTTC. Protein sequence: CSASAASSYEQYF.

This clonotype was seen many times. The CDR3 DNA reads as TGTGCCAGCAGTCCTAGCGGGCTTAACAATGAGCAGTTCTTC. Encoded protein: CASSPSGLNNEQFF. The J gene is TRBJ2-1, the V gene TRBV12-3 or TRBV12-4; the match to TRBD2 covers 8 bases. V lost 5 bases and J lost 5; bases outside the gene matches: 5. This CDR3 region has 14 residues.

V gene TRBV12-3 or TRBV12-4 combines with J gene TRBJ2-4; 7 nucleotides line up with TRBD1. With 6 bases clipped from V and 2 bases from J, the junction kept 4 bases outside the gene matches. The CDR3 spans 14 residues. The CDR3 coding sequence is TGTGCCAGCAGCCAACAGGGGTCCAAAAACATTCAGTACTTC. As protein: CASSQQGSKNIQYF.

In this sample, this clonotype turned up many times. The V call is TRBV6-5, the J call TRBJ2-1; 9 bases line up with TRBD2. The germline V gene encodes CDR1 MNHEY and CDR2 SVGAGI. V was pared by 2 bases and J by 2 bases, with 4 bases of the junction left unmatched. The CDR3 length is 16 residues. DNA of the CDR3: TGTGCCAGCAGTTACACGTTAGCGGGAGCCTACAATGAGCAGTTCTTC. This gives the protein CASSYTLAGAYNEQFF.

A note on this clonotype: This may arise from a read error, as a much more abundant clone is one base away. CDR3 coding DNA: TGTGCCAGCAGCTTAAGCGGGGGGGCCACTACAGATTCGCAGTATTTT. Amino acid sequence: CASSLSGGATTDSQYF. The J gene is TRBJ2-3, the V gene TRBV7-3; TRBD2 matches 9 bases. The CDR3 totals 16 residues. The germline V gene has CDR1 SGHTA and CDR2 FQGTGA.

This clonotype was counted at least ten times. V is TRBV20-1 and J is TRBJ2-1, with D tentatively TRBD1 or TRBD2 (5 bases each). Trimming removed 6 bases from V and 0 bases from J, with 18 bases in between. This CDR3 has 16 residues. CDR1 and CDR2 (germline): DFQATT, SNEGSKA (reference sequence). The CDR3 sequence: CSAEYQPGSSYNEQFF. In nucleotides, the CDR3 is TGCAGTGCCGAGTATCAGCCAGGGAGCTCCTACAATGAGCAGTTCTTC.

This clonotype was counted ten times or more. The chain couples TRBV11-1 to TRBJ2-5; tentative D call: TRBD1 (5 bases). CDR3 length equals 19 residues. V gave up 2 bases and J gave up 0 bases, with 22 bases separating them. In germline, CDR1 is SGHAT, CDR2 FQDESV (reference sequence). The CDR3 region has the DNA TGTGCCAGCAGCTTACGCAGGGCCCACAGAATCGTGTACCAAGAGACCCAGTACTTC. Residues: CASSLRRAHRIVYQETQYF.

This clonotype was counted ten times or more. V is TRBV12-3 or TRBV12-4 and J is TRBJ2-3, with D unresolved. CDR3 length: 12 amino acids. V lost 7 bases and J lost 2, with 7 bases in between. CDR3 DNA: TGTGCCAGCATCACCGACACAGATACGCAGTATTTT. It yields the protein CASITDTDTQYF.

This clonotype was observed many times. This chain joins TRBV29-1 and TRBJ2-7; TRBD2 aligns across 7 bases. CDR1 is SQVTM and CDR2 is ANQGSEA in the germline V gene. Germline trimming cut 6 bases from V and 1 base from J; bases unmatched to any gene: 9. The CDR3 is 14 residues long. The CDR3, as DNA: TGCAGCGTGGAGAGCGGGATAGGGTCCTACGAGCAGTACTTC. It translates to CSVESGIGSYEQYF.

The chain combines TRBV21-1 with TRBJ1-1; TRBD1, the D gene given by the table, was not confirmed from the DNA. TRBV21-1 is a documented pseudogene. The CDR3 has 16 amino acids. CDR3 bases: TGTGCCAGCAGCACCGCGTGGGACACGTCCGGCACTGAAGCTTTCTTT. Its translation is CASSTAWDTSGTEAFF.

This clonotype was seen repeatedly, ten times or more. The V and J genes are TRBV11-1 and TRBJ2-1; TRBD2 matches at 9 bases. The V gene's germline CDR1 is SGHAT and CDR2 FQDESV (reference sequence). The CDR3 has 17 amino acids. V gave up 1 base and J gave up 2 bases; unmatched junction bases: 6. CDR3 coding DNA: TGTGCCAGCAGCTTAGAACGGACTAGCGAGCCCTACAATGAGCAGTTCTTC. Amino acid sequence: CASSLERTSEPYNEQFF.

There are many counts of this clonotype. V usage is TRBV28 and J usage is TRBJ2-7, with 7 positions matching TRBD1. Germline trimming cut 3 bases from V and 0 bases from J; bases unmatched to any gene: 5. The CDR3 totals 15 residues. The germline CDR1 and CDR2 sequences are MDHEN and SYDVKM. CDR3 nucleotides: TGTGCCAGCAGTTTCCCAGACAGGGTCTCCTACGAGCAGTACTTC. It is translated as CASSFPDRVSYEQYF. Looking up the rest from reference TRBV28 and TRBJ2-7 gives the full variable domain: DVKVTQSSRYLVKRTGEKVFLECVQDMDHENMFWYRQDPGLGLRLIYFSYDVKMKEKGDIPEGYSVSREKKERFSLILESASTNQTSMYLCASSFPDRVSYEQYFGPGTRLTVT.